The clone carrying this T cell receptor beta chain was recorded a few times. As yet, its antigen is unknown. The sample is drawn from a study of cytomegalovirus exposure and HLA in healthy donors. Study-wide findings and caveats: TCR beta sequences numbering under 20,000 were associated with HLA alleles at 0.05 false discovery rate in a later analysis. There were several of the most significant clusters that appeared linked to common viral pathogens in a later analysis.

PCR was performed using 60 Vbeta and 13 Jbeta primers. Clones were read by immunoSEQ multiplex PCR, and TCRdb kept only the in-frame ones, dropping some. The profile covers around 100,000 clones, with roughly 73% appearing a single time and 4.4% taken by the ten largest. The sequenced sample was PBMCs. This clonotype was obtained from a male donor in good health and CMV-seropositive.

CDR3: CASRPGLAGGGREQYF. The CDR3 nucleotides read TGTGCCAGCAGACCTGGACTAGCGGGGGGGGGACGGGAGCAGTACTTC. This rearrangement joins TRBV28 to TRBJ2-7, with 15 bases that match TRBD2. CDR3 length equals 16 residues. The germline CDR1 and CDR2 sequences are MDHEN and SYDVKM. J gave up 7 bases and V 6 bases, and 10 bases lay outside the gene matches.